The present T cell receptor (beta chain) was sequenced within a study of technical replicates of blood from a handful of donors. This table comes from immunoSEQ multiplex PCR, and its TCRdb copy is limited to in-frame clones, with some not included. The sample lists around 100,000 clones, about 95% seen once, with 0.25% to 0.35% in the top ten. Trimming removed 0 bases from V and 2 bases from J, with 15 bases in between. The CDR3 loop spans 17 amino acids. Germline loops: CDR1 SGHDN, CDR2 FVKESK. The sample was T cells isolated from PBMCs. This receptor was identified in a human donor in good health. The chain couples TRBV14 to TRBJ2-3, with D unclear. The CDR3 reads CASSQETETPNTDTQYF. The CDR3 DNA sequence: TGTGCCAGCAGCCAAGAAACCGAGACACCGAACACAGATACGCAGTATTTT.